One sample yielded the 27 T cell receptor beta chains listed below, sequenced in a study of OX40 agonist ivuxolimab in advanced cancers. Assay: immunoSEQ multiplex PCR; the TCRdb copy retains only in-frame clones and omits some. The sample includes about 59,000 clones, 85% seen only once; the top ten take over 3.5%. The sample in question was CD4+ or CD8+ T cells sorted from blood, obtained in a trial of the OX40 agonist ivuxolimab. These receptors originate from an adult with an advanced solid tumor such as melanoma, head and neck, liver or kidney cancer.

This clone was picked up one time. CDR3 residues: CAISEWAGTNEKLFF. The CDR3 region has the DNA TGTGCCATCAGTGAGTGGGCAGGGACTAATGAAAAACTGTTTTTT. The rearrangement links TRBV10-3 to TRBJ1-4; weak D call: TRBD1 (5 bases). CDR1 is ENHRY, CDR2 SYGVKD, per germline. Trimming took 1 base from V and 2 from J, leaving 8 bases between them. There are 15 residues in the CDR3.

This chain joins TRBV21-1 and TRBJ1-5; whether TRBD1, the table's D call, matches the DNA was not checked. TRBV21-1 is labeled a pseudogene. This CDR3 region has 20 residues. The CDR3 region is CASSKRKGQMTMNSNQPQHF. The CDR3 nucleotides read TGTGCCAGCAGCAAAAGGAAGGGACAGATGACGATGAATAGCAATCAGCCCCAGCATTTT.

The CDR3 spells CASSVATSPSGGGELFF. CDR3 sequence (DNA): TGTGCCAGCAGCGTAGCTACAAGCCCTAGCGGGGGCGGGGAGCTGTTTTTT. The chain recombines TRBV9 with TRBJ2-2, with TRBD2 matching over 10 bases. There are 17 residues in the CDR3. Germline loops: CDR1 SGDLS, CDR2 YYNGEE. Trimming cost V 0 bases and J 7 bases; bases outside gene matches: 9.

J is TRBJ2-3 and V is TRBV7-3, with D uncertain. V was pared by 5 bases and J by 8 bases, with 11 bases between. The CDR3 is 12 amino acids. In germline, CDR1 is SGHTA, CDR2 FQGTGA. The CDR3 nucleotides read TGTGCCAGCAGCCTGGATGACGGTACGCAGTATTTT. Translating gives CASSLDDGTQYF. The full variable domain, completed using reference TRBV7-3 and TRBJ2-3, is GAGVSQTPSNKVTEKGKYVELRCDPISGHTALYWYRQSLGQGPEFLIYFQGTGAADDSGLPNDRFFAVRPEGSVSTLKIQRTERGDSAVYLCASSLDDGTQYFGPGTRLTVL.

The chain couples TRBV9 to TRBJ2-2; TRBD2 aligns across 9 bases. CDR3 length equals 16 residues. With 4 bases clipped from V and 0 bases from J, the junction kept 4 bases outside the gene matches. Germline-derived CDR1 and CDR2 are SGDLS and YYNGEE. The CDR3 spells CASSLIAGANTGELFF. The CDR3 DNA follows: TGTGCCAGCAGCCTGATAGCGGGAGCGAACACCGGGGAGCTGTTTTTT.

V usage is TRBV19 and J usage is TRBJ2-3; 12 bases align to TRBD2. The germline V gene has CDR1 LNHDA and CDR2 SQIVND (reference sequence). V lost 3 bases and J lost 6; bases outside the gene matches: 4. The CDR3 spans 15 residues. CDR3 amino acids: CASSMTSGRGDTQYF. In DNA, the CDR3 is TGTGCCAGTAGTATGACTAGCGGGAGAGGCGATACGCAGTATTTT.

The V call is TRBV28, the J call TRBJ1-6; 8 bases map to TRBD1. CDR3 length: 14 residues. The junction had 8 bases not matched to a gene; V was cut back by 6 bases and J by 10 bases. Germline CDR1 and CDR2: MDHEN and SYDVKM. CDR3 sequence reads: CASRGQVSLSPLHF. The CDR3 coding sequence is TGTGCCAGCAGGGGACAGGTTTCTCTCTCACCCCTCCACTTT.

V gene TRBV4-1 combines with J gene TRBJ2-1; D gene uncertain. Trimming took off 0 bases at V and 1 base at J, with 13 bases between the two ends. This CDR3 is 17 amino acids long. The germline CDR1 and CDR2 sequences are MGHRA and YSYEKL. CDR3 sequence reads: CASSQDFYAGSYNEQFF. The DNA of the CDR3 is TGCGCCAGCAGCCAAGATTTTTATGCCGGATCCTACAATGAGCAGTTCTTC.

V gene TRBV5-1 combines with J gene TRBJ2-3; 7 bases map to TRBD2. Germline V gene sequence: CDR1 SGHRS, CDR2 YFSETQ. The CDR3 covers 16 residues. V shed 3 bases, J shed 0 bases, and the junction held 7 bases outside the gene matches. The CDR3: CASSSTLATSTDTQYF. The CDR3 DNA is TGCGCCAGCAGCTCGACACTAGCGACTAGCACAGATACGCAGTATTTT.

The J gene is TRBJ1-5, the V gene TRBV30; D call uncertain. V dropped 2 bases and J dropped 1 base, with 6 bases sitting between them. CDR3 length: 13 residues. The germline V gene has CDR1 GTSNPN and CDR2 SVGIG (reference sequence). The CDR3 here is CAWSQESNQPQHF. The CDR3 DNA follows: TGTGCCTGGAGTCAGGAGAGCAATCAGCCCCAGCATTTT.

V usage is TRBV2 and J usage is TRBJ1-3; D might be TRBD1 (5 bases). Germline assignment: CDR1 SNHLY and CDR2 FYNNEI. V dropped 7 bases and J dropped 4 bases, with 11 bases sitting between them. The CDR3 has 13 residues. CDR3 in amino acids: CASTQGTGNTIYF. The CDR3 nucleotides are TGTGCCAGCACCCAGGGCACCGGAAACACCATATATTTT.

The gene calls are TRBV2 and TRBJ1-1, with a possible D match to TRBD1 (6 bases). V lost 6 bases, J lost 1 base, and 24 bases lay in between. Germline V gene lookup returns CDR1 SNHLY and CDR2 FYNNEI. This CDR3 has 18 amino acids. In DNA, the CDR3 is TGTGCCAGCAGCCCAAGGGGCAGGGGAGCCGCGGCGAACACTGAAGCTTTCTTT. This translates into CASSPRGRGAAANTEAFF.

The rearrangement uses TRBV7-3 and TRBJ2-3; 8 nucleotides line up with TRBD2. This CDR3 region has 17 residues. V was clipped by 5 bases and J by 4 bases; unmatched bases: 14. Germline lookup yields CDR1 SGHTA and CDR2 FQGTGA. CDR3 amino acids: CASSPKDSGGFADTQYF. In DNA form, the CDR3 reads TGTGCCAGCAGCCCTAAAGACTCGGGAGGGTTCGCAGATACGCAGTATTTT.

This clone was detected only a few times. This chain connects TRBV6-6 to TRBJ1-1; no clear D. This CDR3 has 14 amino acids. Per germline, CDR1 MNHNY and CDR2 SVGAGI (reference sequence). V was trimmed by 0 bases and J by 2 bases, leaving 7 bases between them. In nucleotides, the CDR3 is TGTGCCAGCAGTTACTCGAGTTCCAACACTGAAGCTTTCTTT. Translation gives CASSYSSSNTEAFF.

The J gene is TRBJ2-3, the V gene TRBV5-1; 9 nucleotides match TRBD1. Germline V lookup: CDR1 SGHRS, CDR2 YFSETQ. J gave up 1 base and V 0 bases, and 6 bases lay outside the gene matches. This CDR3 region has 17 residues. The DNA of the CDR3 is TGCGCCAGCAGCTTGGCCGGGGGACAGGGAGGCACAGATACGCAGTATTTT. Amino acids: CASSLAGGQGGTDTQYF.

The chain links TRBV7-2 to TRBJ2-3; D gene unclear. This CDR3 region has 15 residues. CDR1 is SGHTA, CDR2 FQGNSA, per germline. Trimming removed 5 bases from V and 3 bases from J, with 15 bases in between. The CDR3 sequence is CASSTSGQKTDTQYF. In DNA form, the CDR3 reads TGTGCCAGCAGCACCAGTGGGCAGAAGACAGATACGCAGTATTTT.

The chain links TRBV28 to TRBJ2-3, with TRBD2 matching over 9 bases. The length of the CDR3 is 15 residues. Germline V gene lookup returns CDR1 MDHEN and CDR2 SYDVKM. Trimming took 5 bases from V and 1 from J; bases not matched to a gene: 4. Written as DNA, the CDR3 is TGTGCCAGCAGTAAGACTAGCGGCCGCACAGATACGCAGTATTTT. Its protein is CASSKTSGRTDTQYF.

This rearrangement joins TRBV30 to TRBJ1-3; no clear D. This CDR3 region has 15 residues. Looked up from germline, CDR1 is GTSNPN and CDR2 is SVGIG (reference sequence). V dropped 4 bases and J dropped 2 bases, with 15 bases sitting between them. The DNA for the CDR3 is TGTGCCTGGAAAAGGATCGGCGGGGCTGGAAACACCATATATTTT. Its translation: CAWKRIGGAGNTIYF.

The chain employs TRBV18 and TRBJ2-1; TRBD2 is a possible D gene (6 bases). V lost 2 bases and J lost 8, with 22 bases in between. The CDR3 extends over 17 amino acids. Germline loops: CDR1 KGHSH, CDR2 LQKENI. CDR3 bases: TGTGCCAGCTCACCATTGGGGGGTGCGGGCTCGGTCGATGAGCAGTTCTTC. Its protein is CASSPLGGAGSVDEQFF.

V gene TRBV9 combines with J gene TRBJ2-3; D is undetermined. Germline CDR1 SGDLS, CDR2 YYNGEE. This CDR3 contains 15 residues. The V end lost 0 bases, the J end lost 1 base, and 9 bases lay between the germline ends. CDR3: CASSVAFTGTDTQYF. Written as DNA, the CDR3 is TGTGCCAGCAGCGTAGCGTTTACAGGCACAGATACGCAGTATTTT.

The chain joins TRBV6-5 to TRBJ1-5; D is uncertain. Germline lookup yields CDR1 MNHEY and CDR2 SVGAGI. This CDR3 has 12 residues. The V end lost 7 bases, the J end lost 7 bases, and 11 bases lay between the germline ends. The CDR3 protein is CASNDGGQPQHF. The CDR3 nucleotides are TGTGCCAGCAATGACGGAGGGCAGCCCCAGCATTTT.

This chain links TRBV19 with TRBJ1-1, with 8 bases matching TRBD1. Trimming took 4 bases from V and 0 from J; bases not matched to a gene: 4. CDR3 length equals 15 residues. CDR1 is LNHDA and CDR2 is SQIVND in the germline V gene (reference sequence). In DNA, the CDR3 is TGTGCCAGTAGTAAGACAGGGGACTTGAACACTGAAGCTTTCTTT. It yields the protein CASSKTGDLNTEAFF.

V and J are TRBV19 and TRBJ2-3; 11 bases map to TRBD2. Trimming took 5 bases from V and 1 from J; bases not matched to a gene: 2. In germline, CDR1 is LNHDA, CDR2 SQIVND (reference sequence). The CDR3 extends over 15 amino acids. The CDR3 loop is CASSQTSGGTDTQYF. The CDR3 DNA reads as TGTGCCAGTAGTCAGACTAGCGGGGGCACAGATACGCAGTATTTT.

The V call is TRBV6-1, the J call TRBJ1-5; 8 positions agree with TRBD1. The J segment lost 5 bases and the V segment lost 6 bases, leaving 9 bases of the junction unmatched. Germline CDR1 is MNHNS and CDR2 is SASEGT. The CDR3 is 15 residues long. The CDR3 protein is CASRGRQGRDQPQHF. The CDR3, as DNA: TGTGCCAGCAGGGGCAGACAGGGGAGGGATCAGCCCCAGCATTTT.

This clone came up a few times. The V gene is TRBV28, the J gene TRBJ2-5; 7 bases match TRBD2. CDR3 length: 15 residues. Germline trimming cut 5 bases from V and 3 bases from J; bases unmatched to any gene: 9. The V gene's germline CDR1 is MDHEN and CDR2 SYDVKM. This chain's CDR3 is CASSRTGTTKETQYF. Here the CDR3 DNA reads TGTGCCAGCAGTCGGACCGGGACTACGAAAGAGACCCAGTACTTC.

The CDR3 DNA follows: TGTGCCAGCAGCTTAGGACTAGCGGGATCAGATACGCAGTATTTT. Its translation: CASSLGLAGSDTQYF. The chain carries TRBV7-9 and TRBJ2-3, with 11 bases identical to TRBD2. There are 15 residues in the CDR3. Germline V CDR1 and CDR2: SEHNR, FQNEAQ (reference sequence). V was pared by 1 base and J by 4 bases, with 1 base of the junction left unmatched. Based on the CDR3 plus reference TRBV7-9 and TRBJ2-3, the full variable domain is DTGVSQNPRHKITKRGQNVTFRCDPISEHNRLYWYRQTLGQGPEFLTYFQNEAQLEKSRLLSDRFSAERPKGSFSTLEIQRTEQGDSAMYLCASSLGLAGSDTQYFGPGTRLTVL.

J is TRBJ2-2 and V is TRBV7-3; TRBD2 might be the D (5 bases). V was cut by 3 bases and J by 1 base, with 12 bases left in between. Per the germline V gene, CDR1 is SGHTA and CDR2 is FQGTGA. The CDR3 runs 16 residues. CDR3 nucleotides: TGTGCCAGCAGCTTTTCGGAGGTCGGGAACACCGGGGAGCTGTTTTTT. This gives the protein CASSFSEVGNTGELFF.